Listed below are T cell receptor beta chains from one sample, sequenced in a study of blood T cells in healthy people across ages. TCRdb reprocessed the 5' RACE reads with MiXCR, giving one entry per CDR3 protein. The top ten clones hold roughly 23% of a sample with approximately 1,700,000 distinct CDR3 sequences, roughly two fifths of them seen once. Sequenced sample: blood. Receptor source: a human donor in good health. Each CDR3 is given with its conserved first and last residue. A D gene is named only where the DNA matches it firmly. Clone size is not always given. Where it is, it says once, few, many or a class for expanded clones.

j_call clone_size d_call v_call cdr3_aa cdr3_nt
TRBJ2-5 few NA TRBV30 CAWSFTGRWQYF TGTGCCTGGAGTTTCACAGGACGATGGCAGTACTTC
TRBJ2-5 NA NA TRBV7-9 CASSNTGQSTEQYF TGTGCCAGCAGCAATACCGGACAGTCCACAGAGCAGTACTTC
TRBJ2-7 NA NA TRBV7-6 CASSLAIGSSYEQYF TGTGCCAGCAGCTTAGCGATAGGGTCCTCCTACGAGCAGTACTTT
TRBJ2-3 NA NA TRBV7-2 CASSSPPGTQYF TGTGCCAGCAGCTCCCCCCCTGGTACGCAGTATTTT
TRBJ2-7 few NA TRBV6-6 CASRDIGSSYEQYF TGTGCCAGCAGGGACATAGGGAGCTCCTACGAGCAGTACTTC
TRBJ2-5 NA NA TRBV4-1 CASSQAAGSQETQYF TGCGCCAGCAGCCAAGCTGCGGGGAGTCAAGAGACCCAGTACTTC
TRBJ1-2 few NA TRBV4-3 CASSPTEGDNGYTF TGCGCCAGCAGCCCTACAGAGGGGGATAATGGCTACACCTTC
TRBJ2-7 few TRBD2 TRBV28 CASRVAGGSSYEQYF TGTGCCAGCAGAGTAGCGGGGGGAAGCTCCTACGAGCAGTACTTC
TRBJ2-3 few NA TRBV5-1 CASSPGTDLPMGYF TGCGCCAGCAGCCCGGGGACTGATCTTCCGATGGGGTATTTT
TRBJ2-5 NA NA TRBV29-1 CSVGQMQETQYF TGCAGCGTTGGACAGATGCAAGAGACCCAGTACTTC
TRBJ1-2 NA NA TRBV24-1 CATSDGRYYGYTF TGTGCCACCAGTGACGGCAGGTATTATGGCTACACCTTC
TRBJ2-7 few NA TRBV2 CASTSGQLGREQYF TGTGCCAGCACCTCTGGACAGTTGGGGCGCGAGCAGTACTTC
TRBJ2-5 once TRBD2 TRBV12-3/TRBV12-4 CASSRGVLKHNEQYF TGTGCCAGCAGTCGGGGGGTCCTAAAGCACAATGAGCAGTACTTC
TRBJ2-1 many TRBD2 TRBV7-3 CASSRGLAGYNEQFF TGTGCCAGCAGCCGAGGACTAGCGGGGTACAATGAGCAGTTCTTC
TRBJ2-1 NA NA TRBV6-6 CASSQDSMEFF TGTGCCAGCAGCCAGGACTCAATGGAGTTCTTC
TRBJ2-5 NA NA TRBV2 CASSRRTSTFEEETQYF TGTGCCAGCAGCCGCCGGACTTCCACATTCGAAGAAGAGACCCAGTACTTC
TRBJ2-7 NA TRBD2 TRBV6-1 CASSEGLAGASYEQYF TGTGCCAGCAGTGAAGGACTAGCGGGGGCCTCCTACGAGCAGTACTTC
TRBJ2-5 NA NA TRBV7-9 CASSFRGLPGETQYF TGTGCCAGCAGCTTTAGGGGACTCCCGGGGGAGACCCAGTACTTC
TRBJ1-2 NA NA TRBV3-1 CASSKGGRAHGYTF TGTGCCAGCAGCAAAGGGGGACGGGCCCATGGCTACACCTTC
TRBJ1-1 NA NA TRBV7-9 CASSLSGLLNTEAFF TGTGCCAGCAGCTTATCAGGGTTGTTGAACACTGAAGCTTTCTTT
TRBJ2-1 NA NA TRBV11-3 CASTSGSWVSYNEQFF TGTGCCAGCACCTCAGGGAGTTGGGTCTCCTACAATGAGCAGTTCTTC
TRBJ1-2 NA NA TRBV4-1 CASSQDSGGAYGYTF TGCGCCAGCAGCCAAGATTCGGGGGGTGCCTATGGCTACACCTTC
TRBJ1-2 NA TRBD1 TRBV20-1 CSASKGTVYGYTF TGCAGTGCTAGCAAAGGGACAGTGTATGGCTACACCTTC
TRBJ2-7 few NA TRBV3-1 CASSPHGGRGGDEQYF TGTGCCAGCAGCCCCCATGGGGGGCGCGGAGGGGACGAGCAGTACTTC
TRBJ2-1 once NA TRBV7-2 CASSLSQAFYNEQFF TGTGCCAGCAGCTTGTCGCAGGCTTTTTACAATGAGCAGTTCTTC
TRBJ1-1 few NA TRBV29-1 CSVERRLSLDTEAFF TGCAGCGTTGAACGACGGCTATCGTTGGACACTGAAGCTTTCTTT
TRBJ1-5 few NA TRBV27 CASSSGGGSVNQPQHF TGTGCCAGCAGTTCCGGGGGGGGGAGCGTGAATCAGCCCCAGCATTTT
TRBJ2-1 many TRBD1 TRBV11-2 CASSLRDRHNEQFF TGTGCCAGCAGCTTAAGGGACAGACATAATGAGCAGTTCTTC
TRBJ2-1 NA NA TRBV29-1 CSVVRADRGGQFF TGCAGCGTTGTTCGGGCAGACCGCGGTGGGCAGTTCTTC
TRBJ2-1 once TRBD1 TRBV5-1 CASSPTDRGQGRFF TGCGCCAGCAGCCCTACCGATCGAGGACAGGGGCGGTTCTTC
TRBJ2-1 NA TRBD2 TRBV29-1 CSVRAGGTNEQFF TGCAGCGTAAGAGCGGGGGGTACGAATGAGCAGTTCTTC
TRBJ1-4 NA NA TRBV29-1 CSVGVATNEKLFF TGCAGCGTTGGTGTGGCAACTAATGAAAAACTGTTTTTT
TRBJ1-2 few TRBD1 TRBV10-3 CAISDDRDYGYTF TGTGCCATCAGTGATGACAGGGACTATGGCTACACCTTC
TRBJ2-5 few TRBD1 TRBV12-3/TRBV12-4 CASRTGVGEETQYF TGTGCCAGCAGAACAGGGGTGGGGGAAGAGACCCAGTACTTC
TRBJ2-1 NA TRBD2 TRBV7-2 CASSRPTGGGSYNEQFF TGTGCCAGCAGCCGCCCCACTGGCGGGGGTTCCTACAATGAGCAGTTCTTC
TRBJ2-7 many NA TRBV28 CASSLSVQGSGSEQYF TGTGCCAGCAGTTTATCCGTACAGGGAAGTGGAAGCGAGCAGTACTTC
TRBJ2-6 once NA TRBV27 CASSLIQGANVLTF TGTGCCAGCAGTTTAATACAGGGGGCCAACGTCCTGACTTTC
TRBJ2-5 NA NA TRBV7-8 CASSPHTLITETQYF TGTGCCAGCAGCCCCCACACCTTAATTACGGAGACCCAGTACTTC
TRBJ1-2 few NA TRBV20-1 CSAERLQGYGYTF TGCAGTGCCGAAAGATTGCAGGGATATGGCTACACCTTC
TRBJ1-2 many NA TRBV29-1 CSGYTSGGYTF TGCAGCGGGTACACCTCTGGGGGCTACACCTTC
TRBJ2-6 NA TRBD2 TRBV7-3 CASSLRGLAGGSGANVLTF TGTGCCAGCAGCTTAAGAGGACTAGCGGGGGGGTCCGGGGCCAACGTCCTGACTTTC
TRBJ2-6 NA NA TRBV7-6 CASSLSLVSGANVLTF TGTGCCAGCAGCTTGAGCCTTGTTTCTGGGGCCAACGTCCTGACTTTC
TRBJ1-1 NA TRBD1 TRBV20-1 CSARDTRTGGNTEAFF TGCAGTGCTAGAGATACCAGGACAGGGGGGAACACTGAAGCTTTCTTT
TRBJ1-3 NA NA TRBV27 CASSLGGGHGNTIYF TGTGCCAGCAGTTTGGGAGGGGGACATGGAAACACCATATATTTT
TRBJ2-1 few TRBD2 TRBV4-1 CASRTPGRLADTNEQFF TGCGCCAGCAGGACCCCCGGGCGACTAGCGGATACCAATGAGCAGTTCTTC
TRBJ1-1 once NA TRBV29-1 CSVESGHWSTEAFF TGCAGCGTTGAATCGGGACACTGGAGCACTGAAGCTTTCTTT
TRBJ1-1 NA NA TRBV11-1 CASSLPSTTEAFF TGCGCCAGCAGCTTACCTTCAACCACTGAAGCTTTCTTT
TRBJ1-2 NA NA TRBV4-3 CASSQGSAGNYGYTF TGCGCCAGCAGCCAAGGGTCAGCGGGTAACTATGGCTACACCTTC
TRBJ1-1 NA TRBD1 TRBV24-1 CATMRQGGTEAFF TGTGCCACCATGCGACAGGGAGGGACTGAAGCTTTCTTT
TRBJ2-1 few NA TRBV15 CATSRDLHNEQFF TGTGCCACCAGCAGAGATCTCCACAATGAGCAGTTCTTC
TRBJ1-5 NA NA TRBV19 CASRNIPEQPQHF TGTGCCAGTAGAAACATTCCCGAGCAGCCCCAGCATTTT
TRBJ1-6 NA NA TRBV20-1 CSARDRVDSPLHF TGCAGTGCTAGAGACAGGGTTGATTCACCCCTCCACTTT
TRBJ2-5 few NA TRBV5-1 CASSFYRAQETQYF TGCGCCAGCAGCTTCTACAGGGCTCAAGAGACCCAGTACTTC
TRBJ1-2 NA NA TRBV7-2 CASSLDRQYYGYTF TGTGCCAGCAGCTTAGACCGACAGTACTATGGCTACACCTTC
TRBJ2-1 few TRBD2 TRBV12-3/TRBV12-4 CASRYTPGLAGRSSYNEQFF TGTGCCAGCAGATATACTCCGGGACTAGCGGGGAGGAGCTCCTACAATGAGCAGTTCTTC
TRBJ2-1 few NA TRBV12-3/TRBV12-4 CASGASSYNEQFF TGTGCCAGCGGGGCCAGCTCCTACAATGAGCAGTTCTTC
TRBJ2-7 NA TRBD1 TRBV20-1 CSAGDRVPYEQYF TGCAGTGCTGGCGACAGGGTCCCCTACGAGCAGTACTTC
TRBJ1-1 few TRBD1 TRBV6-5 CASSTPTGGTEAFF TGTGCCAGCAGCACCCCAACAGGGGGTACTGAAGCTTTCTTT
TRBJ1-2 once NA TRBV9 CASNVGGRAYGYTF TGTGCCAGCAACGTAGGGGGGCGCGCCTATGGCTACACCTTC